This T cell receptor beta chain was identified during a study of blood T cell repertoires in COVID-19. Enrolled through a virtual design, the participants were between about 18 and 100 years of age and came from about two dozen US areas. Cohort assignment relied on participant-reported clinical history. Using immunoSEQ multiplex PCR, the repertoire was profiled, and TCRdb retains in-frame clones only, with some absent. Here the sample spans some 330,000 clones, about 87% being singletons. Sequencing was performed on PBMCs or T cells enriched from blood (not recorded which). The clonotype originates from a middle-aged man in a cohort exposed to, infected with or recovered from COVID-19 (not recorded which).

DNA of the CDR3: TGTGCCAGCAGCTCAGGGCCTCAAGAGACCCAGTACTTC. This encodes CASSSGPQETQYF. The chain joins TRBV11-2 to TRBJ2-5, with D possibly matching TRBD1 (5 bases). CDR3 size: 13 residues. Germline V CDR1 and CDR2: SGHAT, FQNNGV. Trimming removed 4 bases from V and 2 bases from J, with 8 bases in between.